The clone carrying this T cell receptor (beta chain) appeared a few times. Its cognate antigen is unknown. This sample was taken from a study of post-analysis software for immune sequencing data. As for the study in general: Recorded disease courses covered relapsing-remitting, secondary progressive and progressive-relapsing multiple sclerosis. Some patients had no subtype annotation.

The CDR3 has 12 residues. Trimming removed 6 bases at V and 2 bases at J, with 7 bases between. The V gene's germline CDR1 is ENHRY and CDR2 SYGVKD. Unique molecular identifiers had been added to the TCR beta cDNA libraries. It was from about 0.94 to 9.7 million T cells that some 460,000 cDNA molecules came. TCRdb independently ran MiXCR on the PCR reads; one entry per CDR3 protein. The sample carries 430,000 or so distinct CDR3 sequences, approximately 37% recorded once. The study, taken as a whole, reports: Multiple sclerosis was associated with a significant reduction in normalized Chao1 diversity relative to controls. The study found TRBV5-6, TRBV5-1 and TRBV20-1 among five or six TRBV segments more frequent in patients than controls. Strong co-clustering by F measure was evident for samples that had been prepared in the same batch.

The sequence derives from a girl aged 2 to 9 with multiple sclerosis. V usage is TRBV10-3 and J usage is TRBJ1-2, with no clear D. Sequenced: blood. The CDR3, as DNA: TGTGCCATCAGCGAACAAAACTATGGCTACACCTTC. Translation: CAISEQNYGYTF.